Following are 9 T cell receptor beta chains from one sample sequenced in a study of blood T cell repertoires in COVID-19. Measured with immunoSEQ multiplex PCR; TCRdb has only the in-frame clones, and not every one. The sample includes hundreds of thousands of clones, approximately 81% of them seen just once. Material for sequencing was PBMCs or T cells enriched from blood (not recorded which). Every receptor here comes from a woman in her 30s who had been exposed to COVID-19.

This chain joins TRBV28 and TRBJ1-1, with TRBD1 identical over 9 bases. The CDR3 is made up of 17 amino acids. The V segment lost 1 base and the J segment 1 base; nucleotides outside the gene matches: 7. Germline V gene data show CDR1 as MDHEN and CDR2 as SYDVKM. CDR3 sequence reads: CASSLLGTGIPNTEAFF. The CDR3, as DNA: TGTGCCAGCAGTTTATTGGGGACAGGGATCCCGAACACTGAAGCTTTCTTT.

The genes are TRBV29-1 and TRBJ1-5; 10 nucleotides match TRBD1. Trimming cost V 5 bases and J 1 base; bases outside gene matches: 17. CDR1 and CDR2 from the germline V gene are SQVTM and ANQGSEA. CDR3 length equals 19 residues. CDR3 sequence: CSVPIKAGTGDKSNQPQHF. The DNA for the CDR3 is TGCAGCGTTCCTATAAAAGCCGGGACAGGGGATAAAAGCAATCAGCCCCAGCATTTT.

This rearrangement joins TRBV6-5 to TRBJ1-5; no clear D gene. CDR1 and CDR2 (germline): MNHEY, SVGAGI. There are 14 residues in the CDR3. The V end was cut by 7 bases, the J end by 0 bases, with 10 bases between. In DNA form, the CDR3 reads TGTGCCAGCACACGACACTCTAGCAATCAGCCCCAGCATTTT. The encoded protein is CASTRHSSNQPQHF.

This chain connects TRBV28 to TRBJ1-3; no clear D. The germline V gene has CDR1 MDHEN and CDR2 SYDVKM. V was shortened by 3 bases and J by 2 bases, with 14 bases between the two germline ends. The CDR3 runs to 16 residues. CDR3 nucleotides: TGTGCCAGCAGTTTCAAGACACCTGGTACTGGAAACACCATATATTTT. Amino acids: CASSFKTPGTGNTIYF.

CDR3 nucleotide sequence: TGTGCCAGCAGTTCCCAGACCGGGACAGGGAATGAAAAACTGTTTTTT. Its protein is CASSSQTGTGNEKLFF. The chain joins TRBV28 to TRBJ1-4, with 9 bases matching TRBD1. The CDR3 covers 16 residues. Germline V gene data show CDR1 as MDHEN and CDR2 as SYDVKM. With V trimmed by 4 bases and J by 5 bases, 8 bases remained unmatched.

This clone has ten or more counts. The same CDR3 arises from other DNA sequences in this sample as well. The chain employs TRBV30 and TRBJ1-2, with 8 bases lining up with TRBD1. The CDR3 loop spans 13 amino acids. Germline lookup yields CDR1 GTSNPN and CDR2 SVGIG (reference sequence). V trimming: 3 bases; J trimming: 5 bases; junction bases outside the gene matches: 5. The CDR3, as DNA: TGTGCCTGGAGCCGGGACAGGCCATATGGCTACACCTTC. Translation: CAWSRDRPYGYTF.

CDR3 region: CASSWNGYRVMNTEAFF. The DNA for the CDR3 is TGTGCCAGCAGTTGGAATGGATACAGGGTGATGAACACTGAAGCTTTCTTT. This chain connects TRBV27 to TRBJ1-1; D may be TRBD1 (6 bases). The CDR3 spans 17 residues. Germline-derived CDR1 and CDR2 are MNHEY and SMNVEV (reference sequence). V was pared by 4 bases and J by 0 bases, with 18 bases between.

This clone showed up just a few times. The chain employs TRBV7-8 and TRBJ1-1; perhaps TRBD1 as D (6 bases). Trimming shortened V by 0 bases and J by 1 base, and 9 bases separated the two germline ends. Germline V lookup: CDR1 SGHVS, CDR2 FQNEAQ. The CDR3 totals 15 residues. CDR3: CASSLAQGTNTEAFF. In DNA form, the CDR3 reads TGTGCCAGCAGCTTAGCGCAGGGGACGAACACTGAAGCTTTCTTT.

Written as DNA, the CDR3 is TGCGCCAGCAGCCAAGAGGGGCTAGCGGGGATCTATGAGCAGTTCTTC. Its protein is CASSQEGLAGIYEQFF. The chain carries TRBV4-3 and TRBJ2-1, with 9 bases fitting TRBD2. The CDR3 sequence is 16 residues long. Germline CDR1 is LGHNA and CDR2 is YSLEER. J lost 8 bases, V lost 0 bases, and 8 bases had no gene match.